This T cell receptor (beta chain) was sequenced during a study of vaccination and CD4 T cells after COVID-19 (dated by TCRdb to between 2021 and 2024). The study in broad terms: SARS-CoV-2 positivity had been established in the convalescent patients by nasal swab PCR, and mild disease was recorded in roughly 10 of these patients and severe disease in one. The spike-specific CD4+ TCR repertoire was compared before and after mRNA vaccination in approximately 9 COVID-19 convalescent patients and a handful of infection-naive healthy vaccine recipients. Overlapping spike peptide pools from SARS-CoV-2 and from the common cold coronaviruses HCoV-NL63, HCoV-OC43 and HCoV-229E were used as culture stimuli. Post-COVID blood samples were collected from convalescent patients a median of around 96 days after diagnosis, with a range of roughly 30 to 161 days. As controls, cultures received a CEFX viral epitope pool (the positive control), an HIV-1 Nef peptide pool (the negative control), or no peptide at all. Participants got two doses of the Pfizer-BioNTech BNT162b2 vaccine (n=8) or two doses of the Moderna mRNA-1273 vaccine (n=2). The convalescent cohort included six males and four females, with two Hispanic individuals, seven Caucasians, two Asians and one multiracial person. The time from the second vaccine dose to post-vaccine blood sampling had a median of roughly 72 days and ranged from roughly 13 to 241 days. What the work shows at the level of the full study, not this receptor alone: Among convalescent patients, a median about 90% of the SARS-CoV-2-reactive clones seen after vaccination appeared only after vaccination, which suggests priming specific to the vaccine. Of the vaccine-specific clones in convalescent patients, 304 of 307, or nearly all, reacted only to SARS-CoV-2 spike and did not cross-react with common cold coronaviruses. The median count of SARS-CoV-2-reactive clonotypes went up from approximately 20 after infection to around 38 after vaccination, although the change was not significant. The study included relatively few convalescent patients and did not analyze early timepoints after natural infection.

This clonotype was observed a single time. The target of this receptor is not known. No qualities accompany the bases; no much larger clone lies one base away. One read is thin evidence. The library came from PCR. TCR sequencing of DNA from cultured CD4+ T cells used the Oncomine TCR Beta short-read assay at the Johns Hopkins FTIC core. The QIAamp micro DNA kit was used to extract genomic DNA from the cultured CD4+ T cells. Oncomine TCR Beta libraries from cultured CD4+ T cells were pooled using unique dual indexes and sequenced on an Illumina iSeq 100. From the authors' description of their analysis: Non-productive sequences were removed, and CDR3s not starting with C, not ending with F or W, or shorter than 7 amino acids were discarded. Antigen-specific clonotypes were identified with the MANAFEST web application by comparing peptide-stimulated wells with reference and other culture wells. For a clone to be called positive, the clone needed an FDR below 0.05, an odds ratio above 5, and a productive frequency above 0.1% in at least two of three replicate wells. Cross-reactive clonotypes were defined as significantly expanded in both SARS-CoV-2 spike wells and at least one common cold coronavirus spike condition. Using R version 3.6.1, CDR3 homology was evaluated through Levenshtein distances (stringdist) along with unrooted phylogenetic trees (ape). Using fastp trimming at Q25 and MiXCR clonotype assembly, TCRdb reanalyzed the public sequencing data and kept in-frame beta chains. Duplicate CDR3 protein sequences are folded into a single record with the most common DNA and genes. The V and J calls reflect TCRdb's pipeline rather than the authors' work. In this sample the table shows more than 9,500 distinct CDR3 sequences, roughly half of which occur a single time. Roughly a third of the sample is held by the ten biggest clonotypes.

The sample's treatment or condition, from its label and the paper: roughly 11-day PBMC culture with coronavirus spike peptide pools or control peptides (ViraFEST assay). The ViraFEST assay was used in the study, in which antigen-specific T cells were expanded with peptide pools and expanded clonotypes were subsequently identified by TCR sequencing. The positive SARS-CoV-2 PCR tests of the convalescent patients were dated from March to December 2020, before the Alpha, Beta and Delta variants emerged in the United States. PBMCs were cultured at around 2.2 million per well in IMDM supplemented with approximately 5% human AB serum and about 9.6 IU/ml IL-2, with around 10 ug/ml peptide pools added. On days 3 and 7, half of the culture medium was replaced with fresh IL-2-containing medium. After 10 days of culture, CD4+ T cells were isolated by negative selection with the EasySep CD4+ T cell isolation kit. Ficoll-Paque Plus gradient centrifugation was used to isolate PBMCs from whole blood, and the isolated PBMCs were then either used fresh or cryopreserved at -140C. Each culture condition was generally run in triplicate wells.

The sequenced sample consisted of CD4+ T cells from blood, cultured in vitro. This sequence originates from a human donor who had recovered from COVID-19.

The nucleotides read TGTGCCAACGCACTCAGGGGAACTGAAGCTTTCTTT. Translated, it gives CANALRGTEAFF. The chain was built from TRBV2 and TRBJ1-1; a weak D assignment points to TRBD1 (6 bases agree). From the germline V gene, CDR1 is SNHLY and CDR2 is FYNNEI. V was cut back by 10 bases and J by 5 bases, leaving a gap of 14 bases between them. Inclusive of the bounding cysteine and phenylalanine, the CDR3 is 12 residues long. Only the CDR3 DNA stays, 36 bases, in frame from base 1.